Below are 29 T cell receptor beta chains sequenced from a single sample in a study of shared clonotypes between healthy human individuals. Generated by immunoSEQ multiplex PCR, the TCRdb table keeps only in-frame clones and is missing some. The table has approximately 2.4 million clones, 90% to 96% seen once; the top ten hold approximately 0.13%. The material sequenced was naive CD4+ T cells sorted from blood. Subset: CD45RA+ positively selected. The receptors were gathered from a man in his late teens or twenties in good health.

The V gene is TRBV7-6, the J gene TRBJ1-6, with D possibly matching TRBD1 (6 bases). The germline V gene has CDR1 SGHVS and CDR2 FNYEAQ. The CDR3 totals 16 residues. Trimming shortened V by 0 bases and J by 6 bases, and 12 bases separated the two germline ends. For the CDR3, the DNA is TGTGCCAGCAGCTTAGCACCGGGGGCCGGTAATTCACCCCTCCACTTT. Translation gives CASSLAPGAGNSPLHF.

The chain combines TRBV29-1 with TRBJ2-3; perhaps TRBD2 as D (5 bases). Germline V gene lookup returns CDR1 SQVTM and CDR2 ANQGSEA. The CDR3 consists of 13 residues. Between the trimmed V and J ends, which lost 3 bases and 1 base, there was a span of 8 bases. In nucleotides, the CDR3 is TGCAGCGTTGACGGTAGCGGCACAGATACGCAGTATTTT. It codes for CSVDGSGTDTQYF.

This chain links TRBV15 with TRBJ2-5; 7 bases map to TRBD1. Germline V gives CDR1 LNHNV, CDR2 YYDKDF (reference sequence). The J segment lost 3 bases and the V segment lost 5 bases, leaving 12 bases of the junction unmatched. The length of the CDR3 is 16 residues. The CDR3 here is CATSYVSAGGKETQYF. The CDR3 coding sequence is TGTGCCACCAGCTATGTTTCGGCAGGGGGTAAAGAGACCCAGTACTTC.

This clone was seen a handful of times. The CDR3 protein is CASSFRQGAGTDTQYF. CDR3 DNA sequence: TGTGCCAGCAGCTTCCGACAGGGGGCTGGCACAGATACGCAGTATTTT. V gene TRBV7-3 combines with J gene TRBJ2-3; 10 bases are shared with TRBD1. The trim removed 3 bases at V and 1 base at J, leaving 4 bases unmatched. Per germline, CDR1 SGHTA and CDR2 FQGTGA. The CDR3 sequence is 16 residues long.

The rearrangement links TRBV5-1 to TRBJ2-1; no reliable D call. CDR1 and CDR2 from the germline V gene are SGHRS and YFSETQ. The CDR3 consists of 19 residues. V was cut by 0 bases and J by 3 bases, with 22 bases left in between. CDR3 nucleotide sequence: TGCGCCAGCAGCTTGGCCGTAGGTAGGACCCGATCCGTCTACAATGAGCAGTTCTTC. It yields the protein CASSLAVGRTRSVYNEQFF.

This clone appeared a single time. V is TRBV9 and J is TRBJ2-3; D remains unclear. The germline V and J ends were trimmed by 7 bases and 6 bases, with 6 bases remaining between them. The CDR3 is made up of 10 amino acids. The germline CDR1 and CDR2 sequences are SGDLS and YYNGEE. The DNA for the CDR3 is TGTGCCAGCCCTGCGGATACGCAGTATTTT. Its protein is CASPADTQYF.

Turning to this clone: Other DNA sequences in this specimen translate into the identical CDR3. The rearrangement uses TRBV11-2 and TRBJ2-3; no definite D call. CDR3 size: 14 residues. CDR1 SGHAT and CDR2 FQNNGV come from the germline V gene. V lost 2 bases, J lost 0 bases, and 6 bases lay in between. CDR3 in DNA: TGTGCCAGCAGCTTAACGGGCAGCACAGATACGCAGTATTTT. Its protein product is CASSLTGSTDTQYF.

This clone was recorded once. The chain carries TRBV7-9 and TRBJ1-2; 9 positions agree with TRBD1. Germline V lookup: CDR1 SEHNR, CDR2 FQNEAQ (reference sequence). The CDR3 contains 14 residues. Trimming cost V 5 bases and J 7 bases; bases outside gene matches: 8. The CDR3 DNA is TGTGCCAGCAGCCAGGGACAGGGAATATTTGGCTACACCTTC. Protein product: CASSQGQGIFGYTF.

V and J are TRBV15 and TRBJ2-3, with D uncertain. V lost 8 bases and J 5 bases, leaving 20 bases between the germline ends. CDR3 size: 15 residues. Germline CDR1 LNHNV, CDR2 YYDKDF (reference sequence). The CDR3 sequence is CATYQIGEARDTQYF. In DNA form, the CDR3 reads TGTGCCACCTACCAGATCGGAGAGGCACGAGATACGCAGTATTTT. Combining the CDR3 with reference TRBV15 and TRBJ2-3 gives the whole variable domain DAMVIQNPRYQVTQFGKPVTLSCSQTLNHNVMYWYQQKSSQAPKLLFHYYDKDFNNEADTPDNFQSRRPNTSFCFLDIRSPGLGDTAMYLCATYQIGEARDTQYFGPGTRLTVL.

The genes are TRBV7-2 and TRBJ1-3, with D hard to call. This CDR3 spans 15 amino acids. Trimming cost V 2 bases and J 3 bases, with 11 bases left between them. Germline V lookup: CDR1 SGHTA, CDR2 FQGNSA. The CDR3 reads CASSLTGRLGNTIYF. CDR3 sequence (DNA): TGTGCCAGCAGCTTAACCGGCAGGCTTGGAAACACCATATATTTT.

The rearrangement links TRBV29-1 to TRBJ1-1; tentatively, D is TRBD1 (6 bases). Germline V gene lookup returns CDR1 SQVTM and CDR2 ANQGSEA. V was clipped by 3 bases and J by 4 bases, with 24 bases between them. The CDR3 loop spans 17 amino acids. The chain's CDR3 is CSVELSTGPGQSTEAFF. The CDR3 DNA reads as TGCAGCGTTGAGCTCTCAACTGGACCCGGACAGAGCACTGAAGCTTTCTTT.

V is TRBV6-1 and J is TRBJ2-5; 8 bases agree with TRBD1. Per the germline V gene, CDR1 is MNHNS and CDR2 is SASEGT. J lost 2 bases, V lost 6 bases, and 5 bases had no gene match. The CDR3 runs 14 residues. The CDR3 sequence is CASRVTGAQETQYF. DNA for the CDR3: TGTGCCAGCAGAGTGACAGGGGCGCAAGAGACCCAGTACTTC.

To note about this clone: Other DNA sequences in the sample encode the same CDR3. The chain links TRBV18 to TRBJ2-2, with TRBD2 identical over 12 bases. CDR1 KGHSH and CDR2 LQKENI come from the germline V gene. The CDR3 contains 16 residues. V lost 0 bases, J lost 7 bases, and 3 bases stayed unmatched. The CDR3 sequence is CASSPPGLAGFGELFF. The CDR3 DNA is TGTGCCAGCTCACCACCGGGACTAGCGGGTTTCGGGGAGCTGTTTTTT.

V and J are TRBV2 and TRBJ1-5; TRBD1 matches 7 bases. This CDR3 contains 16 residues. Germline assignment: CDR1 SNHLY and CDR2 FYNNEI. V was clipped by 3 bases and J by 0 bases; unmatched bases: 5. CDR3 nucleotides: TGTGCCAGCAGTGAGCAGGGGGAAGCTAGCAATCAGCCCCAGCATTTT. Translating gives CASSEQGEASNQPQHF.

Remarks on this clone: This specimen includes other DNA sequences encoding the same CDR3. The chain joins TRBV5-1 to TRBJ1-2; 7 bases match TRBD1. The V gene end was trimmed by 5 bases and the J gene end by 7 bases; junction bases not matched to a gene: 8. CDR3 length: 13 amino acids. The germline V gene encodes CDR1 SGHRS and CDR2 YFSETQ. CDR3 sequence: CASSYDRASGYTF. CDR3 in DNA: TGCGCCAGCAGTTATGACAGGGCGAGTGGCTACACCTTC.

The gene calls are TRBV7-2 and TRBJ2-3; 11 bases are a match to TRBD2. The trim removed 5 bases at V and 3 bases at J, leaving 13 bases unmatched. The CDR3 has 18 amino acids. Germline V gives CDR1 SGHTA, CDR2 FQGNSA. The DNA for the CDR3 is TGTGCCAGCAGCGAAATGGGGACTAGCGGAGGGAGGACAGATACGCAGTATTTT. It specifies CASSEMGTSGGRTDTQYF.

The chain links TRBV30 to TRBJ2-7; D is perhaps TRBD1 or TRBD2 (5 bases each). Germline V gene data show CDR1 as GTSNPN and CDR2 as SVGIG (reference sequence). The CDR3 loop spans 13 amino acids. The DNA of the CDR3 is TGTGCTATGGGCCAGGGTCGGGGCAACGAGCAGTACTTC. Translating it yields CAMGQGRGNEQYF.

The rearrangement joins TRBV30 to TRBJ1-6; tentatively, D is TRBD1 (6 bases). V was pared by 5 bases and J by 9 bases, with 17 bases between. Germline-derived CDR1 and CDR2 are GTSNPN and SVGIG (reference sequence). CDR3 size: 14 residues. CDR3 nucleotide sequence: TGTGCCTGGGGCTTTGTACAGGGTGGTTCACCCCTCCACTTT. It specifies CAWGFVQGGSPLHF.

The chain employs TRBV30 and TRBJ1-5, with 8 nucleotides matching TRBD1. The V segment lost 3 bases and the J segment 7 bases; nucleotides outside the gene matches: 8. CDR1 and CDR2 (germline): GTSNPN, SVGIG (reference sequence). The CDR3 length is 14 residues. CDR3 sequence: CAWSRQGARQPQHF. The CDR3 DNA reads TGTGCCTGGAGCAGGCAGGGGGCGAGACAGCCCCAGCATTTT.

About this clone itself: The same CDR3 arises from other DNA sequences in this sample as well. This chain links TRBV30 with TRBJ1-2; D is undetermined. This CDR3 has 12 residues. V gave up 2 bases and J gave up 2 bases, with 6 bases separating them. Germline loops: CDR1 GTSNPN, CDR2 SVGIG (reference sequence). CDR3 residues: CAWSRGNYGYTF. The CDR3 bases are TGTGCCTGGAGTCGAGGGAACTATGGCTACACCTTC. The full variable domain, its missing parts supplied by reference TRBV30 and TRBJ1-2, is SQTIHQWPATLVQPVGSPLSLECTVEGTSNPNLYWYRQAAGRGLQLLFYSVGIGQISSEVPQNLSASRPQDRQFILSSKKLLLSDSGFYLCAWSRGNYGYTFGSGTRLTVV.

V and J are TRBV28 and TRBJ1-2; tentatively, D is TRBD1 (5 bases). Germline V gene lookup returns CDR1 MDHEN and CDR2 SYDVKM. The CDR3 loop spans 15 amino acids. The V gene lost 4 bases and the J gene lost 4 bases, with 16 bases spanning the gap. In nucleotides, the CDR3 is TGTGCCAGCAGTTCCCGGGGCAGGGATATCTATGGCTACACCTTC. It yields the protein CASSSRGRDIYGYTF.

The chain carries TRBV18 and TRBJ1-2; D perhaps matches TRBD1 (6 bases). V was pared by 2 bases and J by 2 bases, with 9 bases between. Germline values: CDR1 KGHSH, CDR2 LQKENI. This CDR3 is built from 14 residues. For the CDR3, the DNA is TGTGCCAGCTCACCAGTCGACAGGAACTATGGCTACACCTTC. Its translation is CASSPVDRNYGYTF.

About this clone itself: The same CDR3 also results from other DNA sequences found in this sample. The chain has TRBV11-2 and TRBJ1-3, with unresolved D. The V gene lost 1 base and the J gene lost 5 bases, with 9 bases spanning the gap. The CDR3 runs 14 residues. Germline V gene data show CDR1 as SGHAT and CDR2 as FQNNGV. CDR3 nucleotide sequence: TGTGCCAGCAGCTTAGCCGGAGGGAGAAACACCATATATTTT. Translated: CASSLAGGRNTIYF.

The V gene is TRBV7-8, the J gene TRBJ1-2, with a tentative D call TRBD1 (5 bases). The CDR3 has 14 amino acids. Germline loops: CDR1 SGHVS, CDR2 FQNEAQ. V gave up 1 base and J gave up 8 bases, with 14 bases separating them. DNA for the CDR3: TGTGCCAGCAGCTTAGACGGGGGAGCGGGAGGCTACACCTTC. Translation: CASSLDGGAGGYTF. The full variable domain, rest sourced from reference TRBV7-8 and TRBJ1-2, is GAGVSQSPRYKVAKRGQDVALRCDPISGHVSLFWYQQALGQGPEFLTYFQNEAQLDKSGLPSDRFFAERPEGSVSTLKIQRTQQEDSAVYLCASSLDGGAGGYTFGSGTRLTVV.

The genes are TRBV11-2 and TRBJ2-1; maybe TRBD1 (5 bases). Germline CDR1 is SGHAT and CDR2 is FQNNGV. V was trimmed by 0 bases and J by 16 bases, leaving 19 bases between them. This CDR3 is 14 amino acids long. The CDR3 nucleotides read TGTGCCAGCAGCTTAGATCAATTAGGAACAGGAATATTCTTC. This translates into CASSLDQLGTGIFF.

CDR3 protein: CASSLQGVEQYF. In DNA, the CDR3 is TGCGCCAGCAGCTTACAGGGGGTGGAGCAGTACTTC. The V call is TRBV5-1, the J call TRBJ2-7, with 8 bases fitting TRBD1. Per germline, CDR1 SGHRS and CDR2 YFSETQ. Trimming took 2 bases from V and 7 from J; bases not matched to a gene: 2. This CDR3 is built from 12 residues.

To note about this clone: Distinct nucleotide sequences in the sample also encode this CDR3. This CDR3 reads CASSPDRADGYTF. For the CDR3, the DNA is TGTGCCAGCTCACCGGACAGGGCGGATGGCTACACCTTC. The rearrangement links TRBV18 to TRBJ1-2; 8 bases are a match to TRBD1. V was clipped by 3 bases and J by 6 bases; unmatched bases: 3. From germline, CDR1 is KGHSH and CDR2 LQKENI. The CDR3 is 13 residues long.

The J gene is TRBJ2-7, the V gene TRBV19; 7 positions match TRBD1. V was clipped by 3 bases and J by 2 bases; unmatched bases: 13. The CDR3 has 17 residues. Looked up from germline, CDR1 is LNHDA and CDR2 is SQIVND (reference sequence). In nucleotides, the CDR3 is TGTGCCAGTAGTATTGCCGGGACAGCAGCCCCCACCTACGAGCAGTACTTC. Translated, it gives CASSIAGTAAPTYEQYF.

The gene calls are TRBV2 and TRBJ1-4; D perhaps matches TRBD1 (5 bases). Germline V gene lookup returns CDR1 SNHLY and CDR2 FYNNEI. Trimming pared 2 bases from V and 1 base from J, leaving 8 bases between. The CDR3 is made up of 15 amino acids. The CDR3 coding sequence is TGTGCCAGCAGTGAAATAGGGGTAACTAATGAAAAACTGTTTTTT. Its translation: CASSEIGVTNEKLFF.